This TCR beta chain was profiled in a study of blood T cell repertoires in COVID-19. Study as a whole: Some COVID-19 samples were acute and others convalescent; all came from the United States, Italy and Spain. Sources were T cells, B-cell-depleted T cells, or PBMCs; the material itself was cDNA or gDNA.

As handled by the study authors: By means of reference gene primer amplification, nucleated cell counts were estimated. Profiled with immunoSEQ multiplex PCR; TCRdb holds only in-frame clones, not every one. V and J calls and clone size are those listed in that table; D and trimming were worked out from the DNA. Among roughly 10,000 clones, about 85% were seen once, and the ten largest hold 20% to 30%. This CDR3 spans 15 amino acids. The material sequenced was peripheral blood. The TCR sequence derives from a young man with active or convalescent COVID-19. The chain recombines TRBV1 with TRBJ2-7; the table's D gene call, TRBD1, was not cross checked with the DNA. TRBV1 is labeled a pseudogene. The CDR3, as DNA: TGCACCAGCAGCCAAGTCCCCCAGGGGTCAGACGAGCAGTACGTC. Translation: CTSSQVPQGSDEQYV.